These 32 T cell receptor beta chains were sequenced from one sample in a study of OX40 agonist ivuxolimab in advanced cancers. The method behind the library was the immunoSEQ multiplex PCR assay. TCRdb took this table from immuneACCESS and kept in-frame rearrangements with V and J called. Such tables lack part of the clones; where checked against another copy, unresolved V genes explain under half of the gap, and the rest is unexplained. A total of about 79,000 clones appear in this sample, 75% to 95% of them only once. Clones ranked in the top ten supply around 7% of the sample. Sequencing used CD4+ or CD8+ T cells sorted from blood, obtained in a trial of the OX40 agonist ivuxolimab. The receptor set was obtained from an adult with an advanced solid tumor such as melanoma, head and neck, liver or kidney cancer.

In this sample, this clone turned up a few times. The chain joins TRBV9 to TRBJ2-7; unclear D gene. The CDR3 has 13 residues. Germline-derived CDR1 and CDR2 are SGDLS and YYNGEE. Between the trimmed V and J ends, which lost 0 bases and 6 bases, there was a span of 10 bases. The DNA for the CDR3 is TGTGCCAGCAGCGTAGCTATCGGTTCCGAGCAGTACTTC. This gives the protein CASSVAIGSEQYF.

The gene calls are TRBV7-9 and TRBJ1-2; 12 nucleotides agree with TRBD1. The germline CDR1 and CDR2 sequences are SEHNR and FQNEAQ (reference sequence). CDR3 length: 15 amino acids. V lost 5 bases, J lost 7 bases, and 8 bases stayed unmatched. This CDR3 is CASSPPGQGASGYTF. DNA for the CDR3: TGTGCCAGCAGCCCGCCGGGACAGGGGGCGAGTGGCTACACCTTC.

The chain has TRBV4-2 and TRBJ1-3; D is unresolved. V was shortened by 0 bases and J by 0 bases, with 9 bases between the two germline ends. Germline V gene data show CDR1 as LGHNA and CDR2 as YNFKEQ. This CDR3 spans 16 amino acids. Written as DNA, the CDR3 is TGTGCCAGCAGCCAAGAATCTCCCCTCTCTGGAAACACCATATATTTT. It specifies CASSQESPLSGNTIYF.

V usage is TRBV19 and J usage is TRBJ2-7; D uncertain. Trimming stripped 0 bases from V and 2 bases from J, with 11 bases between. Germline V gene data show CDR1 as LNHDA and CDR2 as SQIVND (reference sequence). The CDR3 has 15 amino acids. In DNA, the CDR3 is TGTGCCAGTAGTATAGACCTAGGATCGACCTACGAGCAGTACTTC. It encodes CASSIDLGSTYEQYF.

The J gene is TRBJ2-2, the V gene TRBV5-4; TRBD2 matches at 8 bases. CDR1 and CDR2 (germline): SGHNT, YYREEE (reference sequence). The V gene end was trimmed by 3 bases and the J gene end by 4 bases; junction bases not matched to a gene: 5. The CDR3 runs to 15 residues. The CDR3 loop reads CASSYGRASTGELFF. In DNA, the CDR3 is TGTGCCAGCAGCTACGGGAGGGCCAGCACCGGGGAGCTGTTTTTT.

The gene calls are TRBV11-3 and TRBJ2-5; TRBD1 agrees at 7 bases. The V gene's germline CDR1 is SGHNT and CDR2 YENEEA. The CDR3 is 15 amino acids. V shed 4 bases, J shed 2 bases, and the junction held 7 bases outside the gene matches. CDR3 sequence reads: CASSSGTDTQETQYF. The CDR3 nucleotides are TGTGCCAGCAGCTCGGGGACAGACACACAAGAGACCCAGTACTTC. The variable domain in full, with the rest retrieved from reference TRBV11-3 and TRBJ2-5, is EAGVVQSPRYKIIEKKQPVAFWCNPISGHNTLYWYLQNLGQGPELLIRYENEEAVDDSQLPKDRFSAERLKGVDSTLKIQPAELGDSAVYLCASSSGTDTQETQYFGPGTRLLVL.

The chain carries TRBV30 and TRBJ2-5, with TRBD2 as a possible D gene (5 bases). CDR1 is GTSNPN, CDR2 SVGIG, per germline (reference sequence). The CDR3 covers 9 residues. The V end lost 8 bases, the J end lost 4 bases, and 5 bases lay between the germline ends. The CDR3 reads CAGGETQYF. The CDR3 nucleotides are TGTGCCGGAGGAGAGACCCAGTACTTC.

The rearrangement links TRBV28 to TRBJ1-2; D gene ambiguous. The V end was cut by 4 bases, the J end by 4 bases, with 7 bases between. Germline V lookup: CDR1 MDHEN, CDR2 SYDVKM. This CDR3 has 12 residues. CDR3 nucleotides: TGTGCCAGCAGTTGGGTGGCCTATGGCTACACCTTC. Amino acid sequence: CASSWVAYGYTF.

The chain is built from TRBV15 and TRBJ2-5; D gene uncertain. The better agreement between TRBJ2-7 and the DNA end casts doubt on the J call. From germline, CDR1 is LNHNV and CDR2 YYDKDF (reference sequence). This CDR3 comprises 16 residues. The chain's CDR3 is CATSRDRRLSSYEQYF. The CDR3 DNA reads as TGTGCCACCAGCAGAGATCGGCGGCTTAGCTCCTACGAGCAGTACTTC.

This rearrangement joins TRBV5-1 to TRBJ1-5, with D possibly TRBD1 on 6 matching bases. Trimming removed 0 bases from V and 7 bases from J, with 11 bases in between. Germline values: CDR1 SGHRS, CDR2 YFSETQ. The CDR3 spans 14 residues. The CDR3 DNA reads TGCGCCAGCAGCTTGGGGGCAGGGGAGCAGCCCCAGCATTTT. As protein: CASSLGAGEQPQHF. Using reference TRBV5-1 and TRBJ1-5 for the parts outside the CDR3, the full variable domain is KAGVTQTPRYLIKTRGQQVTLSCSPISGHRSVSWYQQTPGQGLQFLFEYFSETQRNKGNFPGRFSGRQFSNSRSEMNVSTLELGDSALYLCASSLGAGEQPQHFGDGTRLSIL.

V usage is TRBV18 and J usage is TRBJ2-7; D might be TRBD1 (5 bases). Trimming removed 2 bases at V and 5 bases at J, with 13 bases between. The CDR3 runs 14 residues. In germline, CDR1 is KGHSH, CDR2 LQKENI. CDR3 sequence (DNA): TGTGCCAGCTCACCAACAGGCGCTTCTCACGAGCAGTACTTC. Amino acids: CASSPTGASHEQYF.

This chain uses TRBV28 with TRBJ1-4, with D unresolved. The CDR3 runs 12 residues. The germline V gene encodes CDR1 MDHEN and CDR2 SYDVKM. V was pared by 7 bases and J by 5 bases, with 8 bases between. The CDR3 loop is CASTVSNEKLFF. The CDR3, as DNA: TGTGCCAGCACGGTATCCAATGAAAAACTGTTTTTT.

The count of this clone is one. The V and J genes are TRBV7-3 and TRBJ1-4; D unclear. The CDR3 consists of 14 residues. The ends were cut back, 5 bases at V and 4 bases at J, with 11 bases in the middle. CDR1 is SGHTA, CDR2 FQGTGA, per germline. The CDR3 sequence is CASSRRAVNEKLFF. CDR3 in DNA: TGTGCCAGCAGCCGAAGGGCAGTTAATGAAAAACTGTTTTTT.

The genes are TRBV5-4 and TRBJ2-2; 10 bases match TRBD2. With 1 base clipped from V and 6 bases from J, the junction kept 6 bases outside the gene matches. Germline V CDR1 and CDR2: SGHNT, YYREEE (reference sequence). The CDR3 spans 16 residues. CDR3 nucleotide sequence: TGTGCCAGCAGCTTGCCCCCTAGCGGGAGCGCCGGGGAGCTGTTTTTT. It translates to CASSLPPSGSAGELFF.

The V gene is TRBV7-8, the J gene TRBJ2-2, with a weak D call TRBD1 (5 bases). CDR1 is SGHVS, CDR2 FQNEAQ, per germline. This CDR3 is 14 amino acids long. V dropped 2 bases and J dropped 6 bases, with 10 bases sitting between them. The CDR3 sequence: CASSLKGSAGELFF. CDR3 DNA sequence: TGTGCCAGCAGCTTAAAGGGGTCAGCCGGGGAGCTGTTTTTT.

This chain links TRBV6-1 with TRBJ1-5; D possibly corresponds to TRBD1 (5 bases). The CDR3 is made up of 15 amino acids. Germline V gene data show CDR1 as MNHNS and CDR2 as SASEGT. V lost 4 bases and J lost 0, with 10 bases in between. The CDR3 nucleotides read TGTGCCAGCAGTGTAAAGACAGATAGCAATCAGCCCCAGCATTTT. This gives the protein CASSVKTDSNQPQHF.

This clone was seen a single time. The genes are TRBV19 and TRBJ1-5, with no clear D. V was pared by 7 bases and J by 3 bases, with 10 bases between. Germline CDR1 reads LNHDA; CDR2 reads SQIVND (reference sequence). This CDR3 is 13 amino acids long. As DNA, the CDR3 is TGTGCCAGTACTAACAGCCCCAATCAGCCCCAGCATTTT. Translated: CASTNSPNQPQHF. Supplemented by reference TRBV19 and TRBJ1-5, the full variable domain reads DGGITQSPKYLFRKEGQNVTLSCEQNLNHDAMYWYRQDPGQGLRLIYYSQIVNDFQKGDIAEGYSVSREKKESFPLTVTSAQKNPTAFYLCASTNSPNQPQHFGDGTRLSIL.

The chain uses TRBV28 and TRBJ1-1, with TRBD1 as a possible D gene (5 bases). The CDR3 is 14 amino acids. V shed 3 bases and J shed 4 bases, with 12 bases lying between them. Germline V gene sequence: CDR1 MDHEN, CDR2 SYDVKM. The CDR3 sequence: CASSLGFGGTEAFF. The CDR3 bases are TGTGCCAGCAGTTTGGGATTTGGGGGCACTGAAGCTTTCTTT.

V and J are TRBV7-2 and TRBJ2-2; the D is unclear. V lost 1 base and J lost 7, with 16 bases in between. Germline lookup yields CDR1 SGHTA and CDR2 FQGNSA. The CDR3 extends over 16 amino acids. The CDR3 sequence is CASSLGPAVGSGELFF. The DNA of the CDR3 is TGTGCCAGCAGCTTAGGACCCGCAGTAGGTAGCGGGGAGCTGTTTTTT.

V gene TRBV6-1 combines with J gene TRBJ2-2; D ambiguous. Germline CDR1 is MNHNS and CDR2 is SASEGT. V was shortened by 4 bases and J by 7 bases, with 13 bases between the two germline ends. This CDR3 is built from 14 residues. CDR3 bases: TGTGCCAGCAGTGTGACCCCCGAATACGGGGAGCTGTTTTTT. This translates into CASSVTPEYGELFF.

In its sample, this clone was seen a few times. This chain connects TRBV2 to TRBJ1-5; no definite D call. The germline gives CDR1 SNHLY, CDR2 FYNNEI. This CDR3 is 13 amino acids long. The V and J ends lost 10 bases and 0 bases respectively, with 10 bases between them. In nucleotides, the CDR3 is TGTGCCACTACGACGGATAGCAATCAGCCCCAGCATTTT. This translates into CATTTDSNQPQHF.

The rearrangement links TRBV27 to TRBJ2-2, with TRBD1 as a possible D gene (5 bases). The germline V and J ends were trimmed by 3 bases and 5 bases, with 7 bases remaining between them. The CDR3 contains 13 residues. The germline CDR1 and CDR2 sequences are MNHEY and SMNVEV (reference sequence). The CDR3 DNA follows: TGTGCCAGCAGTTTGGGGCGAACCGGGGAGCTGTTTTTT. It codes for CASSLGRTGELFF.

For the CDR3, the DNA is TGTGCCAGCAGTAAGCCGGGACAGGGGCCAACAGATACGCAGTATTTT. Protein product: CASSKPGQGPTDTQYF. This chain uses TRBV25-1 with TRBJ2-3; 10 nucleotides agree with TRBD1. The germline V gene encodes CDR1 MGHDK and CDR2 SYGVNS. The V and J ends lost 5 bases and 3 bases, in that order; junction bases with no gene match: 8. This CDR3 is built from 16 residues.

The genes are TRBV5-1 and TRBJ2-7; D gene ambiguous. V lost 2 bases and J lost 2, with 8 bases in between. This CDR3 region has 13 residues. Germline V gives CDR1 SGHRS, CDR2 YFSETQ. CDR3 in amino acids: CASSLGFAYEQYF. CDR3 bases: TGCGCCAGCAGCTTAGGGTTCGCCTACGAGCAGTACTTC.

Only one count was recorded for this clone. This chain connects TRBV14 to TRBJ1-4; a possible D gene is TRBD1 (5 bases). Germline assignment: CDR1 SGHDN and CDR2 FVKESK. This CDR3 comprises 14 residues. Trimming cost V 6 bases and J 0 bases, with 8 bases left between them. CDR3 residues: CASSQQATNEKLFF. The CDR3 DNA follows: TGTGCCAGCAGTCAACAGGCAACTAATGAAAAACTGTTTTTT. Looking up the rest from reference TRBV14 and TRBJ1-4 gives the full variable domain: EAGVTQFPSHSVIEKGQTVTLRCDPISGHDNLYWYRRVMGKEIKFLLHFVKESKQDESGMPNNRFLAERTGGTYSTLKVQPAELEDSGVYFCASSQQATNEKLFFGSGTQLSVL.

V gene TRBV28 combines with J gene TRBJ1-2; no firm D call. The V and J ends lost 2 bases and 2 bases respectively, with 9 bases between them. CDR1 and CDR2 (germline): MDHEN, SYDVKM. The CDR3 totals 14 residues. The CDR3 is CASSLPQQNYGYTF. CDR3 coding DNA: TGTGCCAGCAGTTTACCCCAACAGAACTATGGCTACACCTTC.

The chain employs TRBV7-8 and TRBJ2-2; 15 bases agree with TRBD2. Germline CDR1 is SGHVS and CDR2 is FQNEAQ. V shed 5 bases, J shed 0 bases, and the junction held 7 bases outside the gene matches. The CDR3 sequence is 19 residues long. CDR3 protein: CASSQRTSGRAANTGELFF. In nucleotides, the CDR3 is TGTGCCAGCAGCCAACGGACTAGCGGGAGGGCCGCGAACACCGGGGAGCTGTTTTTT.

CDR3 amino acids: CASSLDTGYQETQYF. CDR3 coding DNA: TGTGCCAGCAGCTTAGATACAGGGTACCAAGAGACCCAGTACTTC. The genes are TRBV11-1 and TRBJ2-5; a weak D match, TRBD1 (6 bases). V was pared by 1 base and J by 0 bases, with 9 bases between. In germline, CDR1 is SGHAT, CDR2 FQDESV (reference sequence). There are 15 residues in the CDR3.

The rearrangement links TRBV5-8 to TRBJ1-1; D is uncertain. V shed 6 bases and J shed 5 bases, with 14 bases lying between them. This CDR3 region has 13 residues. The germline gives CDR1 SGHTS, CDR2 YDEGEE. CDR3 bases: TGTGCCAGCATAAATGCACCGTGGACTGAAGCTTTCTTT. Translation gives CASINAPWTEAFF.

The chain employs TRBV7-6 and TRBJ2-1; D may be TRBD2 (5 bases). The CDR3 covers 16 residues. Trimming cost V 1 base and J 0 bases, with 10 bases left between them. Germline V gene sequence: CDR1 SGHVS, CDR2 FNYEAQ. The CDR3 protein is CASSLGGAVSYNEQFF. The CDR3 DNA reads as TGTGCCAGCAGCTTAGGGGGAGCCGTCTCCTACAATGAGCAGTTCTTC. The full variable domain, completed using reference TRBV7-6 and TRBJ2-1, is GAGVSQSPRYKVTKRGQDVALRCDPISGHVSLYWYRQALGQGPEFLTYFNYEAQQDKSGLPNDRFSAERPEGSISTLTIQRTEQRDSAMYRCASSLGGAVSYNEQFFGPGTRLTVL.

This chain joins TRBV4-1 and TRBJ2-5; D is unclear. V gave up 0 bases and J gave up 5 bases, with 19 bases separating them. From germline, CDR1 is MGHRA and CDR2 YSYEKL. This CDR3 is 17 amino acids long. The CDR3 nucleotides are TGCGCCAGCAGCCAAGAAAGATCGACCCATAAACGGGAGACCCAGTACTTC. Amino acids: CASSQERSTHKRETQYF.

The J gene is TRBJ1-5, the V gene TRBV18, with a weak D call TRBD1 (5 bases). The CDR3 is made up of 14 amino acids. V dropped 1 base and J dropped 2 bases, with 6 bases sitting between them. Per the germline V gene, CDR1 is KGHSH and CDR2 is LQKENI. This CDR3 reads CASSPRDGNQPQHF. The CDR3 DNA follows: TGTGCCAGCTCACCACGGGACGGCAATCAGCCCCAGCATTTT.